The present TCR beta chain was sequenced within a study of blood T cells in healthy people across ages. Study results and limitations: Relative to aged donors, long-lived donors carried more naive CD4+ cells and displayed higher diversity. Older individuals had lower TCR beta diversity per million T cells (the decline was roughly linear).

This clonotype has a single count. Its target is not known. Using a J-beta primer mix together with a sample-barcoded 5' primer, a second PCR was run for about 7 to 12 cycles. One entry per CDR3 protein, called by TCRdb with MiXCR from the 5' RACE reads. The sample carries 500,000 to 600,000 distinct CDR3 sequences, roughly a quarter recorded once. Germline lookup yields CDR1 MNHNY and CDR2 SVGAGI (reference sequence). The J segment lost 3 bases and the V segment lost 7 bases, leaving 11 bases of the junction unmatched. The CDR3 is made up of 15 amino acids. The sequence came from a woman aged 70-85 years in good health. J is TRBJ2-5 and V is TRBV6-6, with 7 nucleotides matching TRBD1. Specimen: blood. In DNA, the CDR3 is TGTGCCAGCACCTCTCTATATACAGGGGAAGAGACCCAGTACTTC. This encodes CASTSLYTGEETQYF.